This T cell receptor beta chain was sequenced during a study of T-cell reconstitution after alpha-beta-depleted transplantation in children (dated by TCRdb to about 2016). Background for the entire study: Using TCR repertoire profiling, the study followed T-cell immune reconstitution in a quantitative way in children after TCRalphabeta/CD19-depleted allogeneic hematopoietic cell transplantation.

The sample's treatment or condition label, in plain terms: allogeneic hematopoietic cell transplantation with graft depleted of TCRalphabeta T cells and CD19 B cells. The children who served as transplant recipients had been given grafts of TCRalphabeta/CD19-depleted allogeneic hematopoietic cells. The germline V gene (reference sequence) provides CDR1 DFQATT and CDR2 SNEGSKA. Counted from cysteine to phenylalanine, this CDR3 has 12 amino acids. The retained sequence is limited to the CDR3, 36 bases, with the frame set at the first base. V loses 3 bases, J loses 2 bases, and the germline ends lie 6 bases apart. Library preparation was by PCR. TCRdb names Illumina HiSeq 2500 as the instrument used. To normalize quantification of the TCRbeta repertoire, the TCR libraries were built with molecular barcoding that relied on unique molecular identifiers. TCRdb reprocessed the public reads (quality trimming at Q25 with fastp, clone calling with MiXCR) and kept in-frame beta chains. CDR3 protein duplicates are merged, each entry listing the most common genes and DNA. Here the sample has fewer than 350,000 distinct CDR3 sequences; around a tenth occur a single time. The top ten clonotypes cover 20% to 30% of the sample.

Here is what the overall study found, with its caveats: About two months after transplant, the apparently early recovery of alphabetaT-cell counts reportedly depended on just several hundred clones that had expanded rapidly and came from non-depleted graft cells. Over the following months the frequencies of hyperexpanded clones went down, and after one year T-cell counts and TCRbeta diversity were mostly credited to newly produced T cells. In some patients, the high TCRbeta diversity seen at day 60 was put down to recipient T cells and intrathymic progenitors that had survived conditioning.

This clonotype was counted many times. What antigen it recognizes has not been identified. No much larger clonotype is one base removed from it; base qualities were not supplied. This clonotype originated in a male patient between 2 and 9 years old who had a stem cell transplant for chronic granulomatous disease, so the T cells may come from the graft donor. Recombination joined TRBV20-1 with TRBJ2-3, with an unclear D gene assignment. The material was peripheral blood, obtained 180 days after TCRalphabeta/CD19-depleted stem cell transplant. The DNA sequence reads TGCAGTGCTAGGCAGGCCACAGATACGCAGTATTTT. Its protein product is CSARQATDTQYF.